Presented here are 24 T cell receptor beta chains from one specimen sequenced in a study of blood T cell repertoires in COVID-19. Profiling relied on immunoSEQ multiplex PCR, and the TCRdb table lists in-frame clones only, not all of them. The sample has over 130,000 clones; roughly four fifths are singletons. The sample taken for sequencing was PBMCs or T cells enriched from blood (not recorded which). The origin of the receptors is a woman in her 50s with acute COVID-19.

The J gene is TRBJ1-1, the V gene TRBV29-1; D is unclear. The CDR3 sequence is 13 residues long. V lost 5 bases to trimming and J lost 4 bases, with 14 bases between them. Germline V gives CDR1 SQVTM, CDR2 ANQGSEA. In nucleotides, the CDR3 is TGCAGCGTTTACCCAGGTTATGGCACTGAAGCTTTCTTT. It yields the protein CSVYPGYGTEAFF.

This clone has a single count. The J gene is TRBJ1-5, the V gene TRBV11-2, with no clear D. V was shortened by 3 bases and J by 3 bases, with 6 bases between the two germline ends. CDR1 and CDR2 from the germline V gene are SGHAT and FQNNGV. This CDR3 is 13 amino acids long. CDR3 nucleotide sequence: TGTGCCAGCAGCTTTTTAGACAATCAGCCCCAGCATTTT. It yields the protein CASSFLDNQPQHF.

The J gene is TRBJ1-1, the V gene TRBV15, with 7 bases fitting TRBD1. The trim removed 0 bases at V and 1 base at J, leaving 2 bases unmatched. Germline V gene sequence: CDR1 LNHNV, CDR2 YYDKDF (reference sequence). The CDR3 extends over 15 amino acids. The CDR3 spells CATSRDWTGNTEAFF. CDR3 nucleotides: TGTGCCACCAGCAGAGATTGGACAGGGAACACTGAAGCTTTCTTT.

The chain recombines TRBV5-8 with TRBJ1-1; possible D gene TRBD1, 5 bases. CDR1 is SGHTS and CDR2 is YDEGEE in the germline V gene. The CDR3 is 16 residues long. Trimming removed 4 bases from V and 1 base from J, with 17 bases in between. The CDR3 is CASSDNLGAGNTEAFF. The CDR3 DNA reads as TGTGCCAGCAGCGACAACCTAGGGGCAGGGAACACTGAAGCTTTCTTT.

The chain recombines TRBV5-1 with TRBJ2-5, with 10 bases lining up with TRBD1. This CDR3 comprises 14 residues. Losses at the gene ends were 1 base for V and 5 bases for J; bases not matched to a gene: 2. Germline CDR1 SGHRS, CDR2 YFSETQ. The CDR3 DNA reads TGCGCCAGCAGCTTGCCGGACAGGGGGGAGACCCAGTACTTC. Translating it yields CASSLPDRGETQYF.

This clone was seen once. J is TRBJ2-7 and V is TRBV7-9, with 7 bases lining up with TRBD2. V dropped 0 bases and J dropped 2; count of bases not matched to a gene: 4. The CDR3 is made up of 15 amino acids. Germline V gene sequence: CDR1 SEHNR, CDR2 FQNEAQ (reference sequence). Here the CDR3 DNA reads TGTGCCAGCAGCTTAGCGGGCGGGAGAACCTACGAGCAGTACTTC. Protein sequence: CASSLAGGRTYEQYF. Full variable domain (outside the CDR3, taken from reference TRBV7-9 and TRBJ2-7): DTGVSQNPRHKITKRGQNVTFRCDPISEHNRLYWYRQTLGQGPEFLTYFQNEAQLEKSRLLSDRFSAERPKGSFSTLEIQRTEQGDSAMYLCASSLAGGRTYEQYFGPGTRLTVT.

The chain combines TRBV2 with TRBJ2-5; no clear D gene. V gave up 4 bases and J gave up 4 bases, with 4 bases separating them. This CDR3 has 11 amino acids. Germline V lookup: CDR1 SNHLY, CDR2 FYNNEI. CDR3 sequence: CASSGRETQYF. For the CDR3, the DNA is TGTGCCAGCAGTGGGAGAGAGACCCAGTACTTC.

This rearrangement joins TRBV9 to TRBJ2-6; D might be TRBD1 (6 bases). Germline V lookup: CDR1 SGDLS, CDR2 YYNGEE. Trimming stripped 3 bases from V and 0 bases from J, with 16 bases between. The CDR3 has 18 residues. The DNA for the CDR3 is TGTGCCAGCAGCGCCACAGGGTTGCACCTCTCTGGGGCCAACGTCCTGACTTTC. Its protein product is CASSATGLHLSGANVLTF.

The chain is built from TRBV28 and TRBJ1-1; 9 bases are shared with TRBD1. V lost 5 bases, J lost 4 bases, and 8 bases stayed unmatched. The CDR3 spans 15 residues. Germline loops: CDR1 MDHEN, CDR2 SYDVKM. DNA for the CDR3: TGTGCCAGCAGTACAGGGGGGACAGGGCTCACTGAAGCTTTCTTT. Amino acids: CASSTGGTGLTEAFF.

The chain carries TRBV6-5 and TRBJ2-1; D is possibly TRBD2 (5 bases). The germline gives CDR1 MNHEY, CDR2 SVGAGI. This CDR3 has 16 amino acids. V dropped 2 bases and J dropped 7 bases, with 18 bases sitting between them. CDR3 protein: CASSYSGPLTGNEQFF. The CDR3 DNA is TGTGCCAGCAGTTACAGTGGACCCCTGACGGGGAATGAGCAGTTCTTC.

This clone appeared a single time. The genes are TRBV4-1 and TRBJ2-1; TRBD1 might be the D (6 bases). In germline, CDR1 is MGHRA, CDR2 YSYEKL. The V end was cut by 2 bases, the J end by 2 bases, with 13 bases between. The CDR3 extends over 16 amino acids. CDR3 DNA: TGCGCCAGCAGCCAACCTAAAAGGGGGACCTACAATGAGCAGTTCTTC. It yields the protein CASSQPKRGTYNEQFF.

CDR3 nucleotides: TGTGCCAGCCGTACTAGTAATGCCCCCGGGGAGCTGTTTTTT. Translating gives CASRTSNAPGELFF. The gene calls are TRBV27 and TRBJ2-2; the D gene is possibly TRBD2 (5 bases). Germline CDR1 MNHEY, CDR2 SMNVEV (reference sequence). Trimming shortened V by 8 bases and J by 6 bases, and 16 bases separated the two germline ends. This CDR3 is 14 amino acids long.

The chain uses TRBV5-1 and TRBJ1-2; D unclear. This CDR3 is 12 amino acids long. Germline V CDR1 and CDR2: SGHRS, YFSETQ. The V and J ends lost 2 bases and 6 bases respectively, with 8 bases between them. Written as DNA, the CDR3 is TGCGCCAGCAGCTTTGGGCCGGATGGCTACACCTTC. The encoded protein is CASSFGPDGYTF.

The CDR3, as DNA: TGCGCCAGCAGCTTGGAAGGTGTGAGGTCTGAAGCTTTCTTT. Its translation is CASSLEGVRSEAFF. V usage is TRBV5-1 and J usage is TRBJ1-1; D gene ambiguous. The germline V and J ends were trimmed by 0 bases and 6 bases, with 12 bases remaining between them. The CDR3 runs 14 residues. Germline V gene lookup returns CDR1 SGHRS and CDR2 YFSETQ.

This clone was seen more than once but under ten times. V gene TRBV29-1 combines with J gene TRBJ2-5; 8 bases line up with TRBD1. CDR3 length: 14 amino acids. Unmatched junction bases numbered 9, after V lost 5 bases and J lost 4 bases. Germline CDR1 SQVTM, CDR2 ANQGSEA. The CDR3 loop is CSVSGQGAPETQYF. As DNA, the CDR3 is TGCAGCGTTTCAGGACAGGGAGCCCCAGAGACCCAGTACTTC.

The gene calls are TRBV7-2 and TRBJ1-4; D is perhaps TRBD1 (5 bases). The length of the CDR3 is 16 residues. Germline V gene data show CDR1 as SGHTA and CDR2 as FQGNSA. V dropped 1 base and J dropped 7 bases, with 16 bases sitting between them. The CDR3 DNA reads TGTGCCAGCAGCTTAGTTCTACGGCAGGGTTTTGAAAAACTGTTTTTT. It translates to CASSLVLRQGFEKLFF.

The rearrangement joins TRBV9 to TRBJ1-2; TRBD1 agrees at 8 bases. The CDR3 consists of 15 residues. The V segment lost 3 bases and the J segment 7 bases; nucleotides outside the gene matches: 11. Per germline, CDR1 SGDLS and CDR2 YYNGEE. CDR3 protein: CASSGGGRGPGGYTF. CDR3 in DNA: TGTGCCAGCAGCGGTGGAGGCAGGGGGCCTGGTGGCTACACCTTC.

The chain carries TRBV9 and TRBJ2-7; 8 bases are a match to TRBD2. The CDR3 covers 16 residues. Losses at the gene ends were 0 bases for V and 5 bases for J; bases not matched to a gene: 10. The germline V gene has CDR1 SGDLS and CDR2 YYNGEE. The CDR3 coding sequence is TGTGCCAGCAGCGTAGGGGCAACGGGAGGGGTGAACGAGCAGTACTTC. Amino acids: CASSVGATGGVNEQYF.

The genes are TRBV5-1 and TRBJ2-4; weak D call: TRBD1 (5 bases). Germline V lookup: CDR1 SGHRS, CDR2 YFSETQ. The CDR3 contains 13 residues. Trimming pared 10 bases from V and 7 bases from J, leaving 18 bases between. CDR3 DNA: TGCGCCGGAACCCAGGGTAGTGGGAACATTCAGTACTTC. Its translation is CAGTQGSGNIQYF.

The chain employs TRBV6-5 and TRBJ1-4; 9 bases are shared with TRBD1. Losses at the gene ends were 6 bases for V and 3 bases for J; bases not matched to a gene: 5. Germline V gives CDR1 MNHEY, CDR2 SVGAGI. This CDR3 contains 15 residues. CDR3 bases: TGTGCCAGCAGGGAGGGACAGGGATCTAATGAAAAACTGTTTTTT. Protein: CASREGQGSNEKLFF.

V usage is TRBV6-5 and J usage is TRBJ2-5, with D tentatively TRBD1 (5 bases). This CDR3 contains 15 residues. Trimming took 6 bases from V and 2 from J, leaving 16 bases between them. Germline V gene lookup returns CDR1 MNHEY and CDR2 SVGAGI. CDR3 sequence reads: CASSLGQGTQETQYF. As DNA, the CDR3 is TGTGCCAGCAGCCTAGGGCAGGGAACTCAAGAGACCCAGTACTTC.

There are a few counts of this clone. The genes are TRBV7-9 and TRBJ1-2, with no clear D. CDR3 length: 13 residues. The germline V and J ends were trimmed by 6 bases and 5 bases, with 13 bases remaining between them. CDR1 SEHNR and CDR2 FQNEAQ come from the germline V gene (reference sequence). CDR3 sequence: CASRPIALYGYTF. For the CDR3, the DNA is TGTGCCAGCAGACCTATCGCGCTTTATGGCTACACCTTC.

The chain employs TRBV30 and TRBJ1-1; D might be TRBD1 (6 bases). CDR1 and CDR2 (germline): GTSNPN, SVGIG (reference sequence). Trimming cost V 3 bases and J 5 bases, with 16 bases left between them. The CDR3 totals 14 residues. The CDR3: CAWSGGARGTEAFF. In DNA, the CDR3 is TGTGCCTGGAGCGGGGGGGCGAGGGGGACTGAAGCTTTCTTT.

For the CDR3, the DNA is TGTGCCAGCAGCCAAACCGACTATCAGCAGTTCTTC. It yields the protein CASSQTDYQQFF. V and J are TRBV3-1 (or the pseudogene TRBV3-2) and TRBJ2-1; the D gene is possibly TRBD2 (5 bases). Germline lookup yields CDR1 LGHDT and CDR2 YNNKEL (reference sequence). This CDR3 spans 12 amino acids. V shed 2 bases and J shed 11 bases, with 10 bases lying between them.